This T cell receptor (beta chain) was retrieved from a study of T cells in Graves' hyperthyroidism and ophthalmopathy. The study, taken as a whole, reports: Model-based prediction identified ophthalmopathy a median around 6.5 months prior to its onset.

Patients having uncontrolled infection, another autoimmune disease, pregnancy or lactation were not included. This clonotype was observed many times. Its target is unknown. V shed 4 bases and J 8 bases; nucleotides not matched to a gene: 10. CDR1 and CDR2 (germline): SEHNR, FQNEAQ (reference sequence). The CDR3 is 15 residues long. The CDR3 regions of TCR beta were amplified from RNA transcripts. Using the HTBI primer set, a first-round RT-PCR was run on the TCR CDR3. TCRdb re-analysed the multiplex PCR reads in MiXCR, keeping a single row per CDR3 protein. Among nearly 600,000 distinct CDR3 sequences listed, more than 11% were seen once.

Sequenced material: blood. This sequence was found in a woman younger than 45 with Graves' hyperthyroidism that later progressed to Graves' ophthalmopathy. This chain uses TRBV7-9 with TRBJ2-3, with TRBD2 matching over 9 bases. CDR3 loop: CASSSLAGEGVTQYF. Written as DNA, the CDR3 is TGTGCCAGCAGCTCCTTAGCGGGAGAGGGGGTTACGCAGTATTTT.